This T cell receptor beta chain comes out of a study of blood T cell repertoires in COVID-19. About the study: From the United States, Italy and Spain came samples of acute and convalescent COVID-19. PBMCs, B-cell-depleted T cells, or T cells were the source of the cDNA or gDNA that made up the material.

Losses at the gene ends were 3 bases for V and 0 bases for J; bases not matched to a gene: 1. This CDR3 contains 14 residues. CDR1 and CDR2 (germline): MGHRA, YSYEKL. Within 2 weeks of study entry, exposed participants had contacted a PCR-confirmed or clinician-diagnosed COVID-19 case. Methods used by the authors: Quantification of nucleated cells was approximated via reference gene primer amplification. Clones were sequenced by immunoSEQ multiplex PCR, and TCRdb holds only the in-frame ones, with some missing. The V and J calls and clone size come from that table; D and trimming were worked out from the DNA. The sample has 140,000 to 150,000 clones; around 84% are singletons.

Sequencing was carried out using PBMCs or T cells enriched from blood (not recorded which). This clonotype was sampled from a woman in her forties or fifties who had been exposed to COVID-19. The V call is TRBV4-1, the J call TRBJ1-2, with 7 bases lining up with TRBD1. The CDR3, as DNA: TGCGCCAGCAGCCATGGACAGGCTAACTATGGCTACACCTTC. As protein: CASSHGQANYGYTF.